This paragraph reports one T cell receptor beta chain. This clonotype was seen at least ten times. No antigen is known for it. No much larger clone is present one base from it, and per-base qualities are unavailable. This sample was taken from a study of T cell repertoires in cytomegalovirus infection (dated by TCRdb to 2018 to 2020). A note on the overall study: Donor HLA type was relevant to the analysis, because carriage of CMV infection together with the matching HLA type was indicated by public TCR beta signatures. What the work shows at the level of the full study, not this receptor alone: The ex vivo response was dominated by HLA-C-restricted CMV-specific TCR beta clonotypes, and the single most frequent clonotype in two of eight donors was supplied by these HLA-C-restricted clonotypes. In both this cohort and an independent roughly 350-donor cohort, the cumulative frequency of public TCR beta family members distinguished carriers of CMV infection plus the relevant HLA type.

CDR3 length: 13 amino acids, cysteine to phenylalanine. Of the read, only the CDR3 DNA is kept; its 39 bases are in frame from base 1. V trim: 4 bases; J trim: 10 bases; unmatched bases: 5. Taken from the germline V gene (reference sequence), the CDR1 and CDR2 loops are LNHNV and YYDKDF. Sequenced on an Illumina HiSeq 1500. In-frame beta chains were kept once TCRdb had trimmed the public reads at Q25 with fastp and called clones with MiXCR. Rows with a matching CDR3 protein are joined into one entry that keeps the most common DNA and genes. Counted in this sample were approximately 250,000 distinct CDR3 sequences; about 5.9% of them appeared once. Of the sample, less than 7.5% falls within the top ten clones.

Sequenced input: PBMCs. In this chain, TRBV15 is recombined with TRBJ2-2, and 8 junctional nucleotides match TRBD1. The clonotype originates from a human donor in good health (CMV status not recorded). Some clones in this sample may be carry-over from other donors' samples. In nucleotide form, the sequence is TGTGCCACCAGCAAGGACAGGGTTCCGGAGCTGTTTTTT. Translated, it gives CATSKDRVPELFF. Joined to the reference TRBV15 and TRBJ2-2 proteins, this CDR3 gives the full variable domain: DAMVIQNPRYQVTQFGKPVTLSCSQTLNHNVMYWYQQKSSQAPKLLFHYYDKDFNNEADTPDNFQSRRPNTSFCFLDIRSPGLGDTAMYLCATSKDRVPELFFGEGSRLTVL.